This T cell receptor (beta chain) emerged from a study of CD8+ T cells in alopecia areata. Study-level information: Severity of treated patients was scored by affected scalp percentage.

Treatment here: oral pan-JAK inhibitor, 5-10 mg twice daily. In its sample, this clone was seen a few times. Once RNA had been extracted, it was reverse transcribed into cDNA to act as the sequencing template. The protocol was immunoSEQ multiplex PCR, while the TCRdb copy is restricted to in-frame clones and leaves out a portion. Of some 99,000 clones listed, more than 55% are singletons. The origin of this receptor is a human donor with alopecia areata. The material sequenced was CD8+ T cells sorted from blood, taken at week 4, from a patient treated with tofacitinib.

The CDR3 nucleotides are TGTGCCATCAGTGAGCCTTCGGACCAGAGCTCAGTAGATACGCAGTATTTT. Translated: CAISEPSDQSSVDTQYF. The J gene is TRBJ2-3, the V gene TRBV10-3; D gene uncertain. V was cut by 2 bases and J by 5 bases, with 20 bases left in between. Germline V gives CDR1 ENHRY, CDR2 SYGVKD. CDR3 length: 17 amino acids.